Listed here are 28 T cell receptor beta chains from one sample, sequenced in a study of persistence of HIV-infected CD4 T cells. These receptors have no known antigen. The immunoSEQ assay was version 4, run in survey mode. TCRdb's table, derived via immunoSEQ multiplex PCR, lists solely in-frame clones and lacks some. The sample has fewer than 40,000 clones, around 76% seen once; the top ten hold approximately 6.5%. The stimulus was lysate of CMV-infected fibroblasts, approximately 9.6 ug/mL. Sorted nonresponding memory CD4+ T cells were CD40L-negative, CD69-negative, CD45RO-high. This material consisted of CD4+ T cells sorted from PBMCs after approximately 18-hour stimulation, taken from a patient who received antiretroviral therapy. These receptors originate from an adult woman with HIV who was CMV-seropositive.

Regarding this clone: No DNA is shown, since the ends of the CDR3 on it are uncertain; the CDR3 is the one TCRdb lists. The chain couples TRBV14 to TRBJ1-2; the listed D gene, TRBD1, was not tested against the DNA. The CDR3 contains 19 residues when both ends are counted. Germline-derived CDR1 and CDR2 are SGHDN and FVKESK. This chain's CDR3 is CASSQDFFGQGALYYGYTF.

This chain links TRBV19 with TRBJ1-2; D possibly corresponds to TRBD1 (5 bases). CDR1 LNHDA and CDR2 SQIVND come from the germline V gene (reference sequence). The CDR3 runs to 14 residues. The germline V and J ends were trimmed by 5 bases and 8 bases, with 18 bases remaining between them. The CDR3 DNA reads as TGTGCCAGTAGTCTTGAGGGGTTCGGAGGGGGCTACACCTTC. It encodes CASSLEGFGGGYTF.

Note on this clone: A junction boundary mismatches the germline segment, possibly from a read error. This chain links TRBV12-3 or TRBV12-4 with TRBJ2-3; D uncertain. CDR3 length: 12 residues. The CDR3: CASSFEGRLRDF. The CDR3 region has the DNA TGTGCCAGCAGTTTTGAAGGGCGACTTCGGGATTTT.

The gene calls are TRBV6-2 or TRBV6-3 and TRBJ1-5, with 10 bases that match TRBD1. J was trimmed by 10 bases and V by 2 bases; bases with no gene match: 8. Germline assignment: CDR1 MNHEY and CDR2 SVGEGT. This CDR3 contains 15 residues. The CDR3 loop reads CASSYGGTGALPQHF. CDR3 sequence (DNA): TGTGCCAGCAGTTACGGGGGGACAGGGGCCCTTCCCCAGCATTTT.

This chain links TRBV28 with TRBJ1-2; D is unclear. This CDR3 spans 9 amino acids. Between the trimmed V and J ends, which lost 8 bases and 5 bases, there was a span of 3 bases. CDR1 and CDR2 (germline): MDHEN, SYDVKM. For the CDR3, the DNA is TGTGCCAGCGGATATGGCTACACCTTC. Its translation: CASGYGYTF.

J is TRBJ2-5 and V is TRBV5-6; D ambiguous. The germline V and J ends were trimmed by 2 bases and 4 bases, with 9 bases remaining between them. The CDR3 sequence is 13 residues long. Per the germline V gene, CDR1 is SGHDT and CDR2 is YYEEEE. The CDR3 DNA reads TGTGCCAGCAGCTTTGGCACGAGAGAGACCCAGTACTTC. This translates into CASSFGTRETQYF.

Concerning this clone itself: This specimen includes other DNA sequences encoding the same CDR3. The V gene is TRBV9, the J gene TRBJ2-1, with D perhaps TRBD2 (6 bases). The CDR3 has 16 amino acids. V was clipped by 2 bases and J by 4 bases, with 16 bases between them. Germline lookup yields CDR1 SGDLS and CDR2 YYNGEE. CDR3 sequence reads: CASSVSGTGVYNEQFF. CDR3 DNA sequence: TGTGCCAGCAGCGTCTCCGGGACGGGGGTATACAATGAGCAGTTCTTC. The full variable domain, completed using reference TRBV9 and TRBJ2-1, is DSGVTQTPKHLITATGQRVTLRCSPRSGDLSVYWYQQSLDQGLQFLIQYYNGEERAKGNILERFSAQQFPDLHSELNLSSLELGDSALYFCASSVSGTGVYNEQFFGPGTRLTVL.

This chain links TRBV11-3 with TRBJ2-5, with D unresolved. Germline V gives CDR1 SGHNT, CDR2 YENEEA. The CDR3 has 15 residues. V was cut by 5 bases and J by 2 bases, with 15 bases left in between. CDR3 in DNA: TGTGCCAGCAGCCCCGGTAAGGTGGGGCAAGAGACCCAGTACTTC. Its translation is CASSPGKVGQETQYF. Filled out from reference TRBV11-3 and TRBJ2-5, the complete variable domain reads EAGVVQSPRYKIIEKKQPVAFWCNPISGHNTLYWYLQNLGQGPELLIRYENEEAVDDSQLPKDRFSAERLKGVDSTLKIQPAELGDSAVYLCASSPGKVGQETQYFGPGTRLLVL.

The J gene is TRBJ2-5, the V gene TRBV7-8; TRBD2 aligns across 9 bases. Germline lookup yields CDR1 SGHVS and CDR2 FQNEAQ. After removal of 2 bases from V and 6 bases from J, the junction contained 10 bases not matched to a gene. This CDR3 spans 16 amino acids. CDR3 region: CASSLIGGGAVKTQYF. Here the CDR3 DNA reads TGTGCCAGCAGCTTAATCGGCGGGGGGGCCGTGAAGACCCAGTACTTC.

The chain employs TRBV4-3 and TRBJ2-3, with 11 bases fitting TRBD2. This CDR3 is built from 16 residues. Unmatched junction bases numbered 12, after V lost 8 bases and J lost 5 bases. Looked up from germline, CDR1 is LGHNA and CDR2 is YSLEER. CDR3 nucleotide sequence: TGCGCCAGCGGAAACGGGCTAGCGGGGGGCGGAGATACGCAGTATTTT. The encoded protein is CASGNGLAGGGDTQYF.

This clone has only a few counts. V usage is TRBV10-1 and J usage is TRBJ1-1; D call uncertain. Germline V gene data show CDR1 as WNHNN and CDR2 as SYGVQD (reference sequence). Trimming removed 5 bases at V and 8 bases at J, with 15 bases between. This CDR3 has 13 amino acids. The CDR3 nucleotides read TGCGCCAGCAGTTCTCACACAGCGTACGAAGCTTTCTTT. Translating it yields CASSSHTAYEAFF.

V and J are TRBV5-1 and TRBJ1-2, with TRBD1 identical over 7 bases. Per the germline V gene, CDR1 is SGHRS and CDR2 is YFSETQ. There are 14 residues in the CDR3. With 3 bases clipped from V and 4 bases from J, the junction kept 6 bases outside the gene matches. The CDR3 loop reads CASSSTGTVYGYTF. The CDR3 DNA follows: TGCGCCAGCAGCTCCACCGGGACAGTCTATGGCTACACCTTC. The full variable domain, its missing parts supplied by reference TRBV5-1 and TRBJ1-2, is KAGVTQTPRYLIKTRGQQVTLSCSPISGHRSVSWYQQTPGQGLQFLFEYFSETQRNKGNFPGRFSGRQFSNSRSEMNVSTLELGDSALYLCASSSTGTVYGYTFGSGTRLTVV.

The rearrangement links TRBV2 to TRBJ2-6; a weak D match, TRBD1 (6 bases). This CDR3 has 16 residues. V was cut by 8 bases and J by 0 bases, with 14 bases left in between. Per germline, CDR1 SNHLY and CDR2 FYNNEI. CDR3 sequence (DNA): TGTGCCAGCGACCCCGGGACACACTCTGGGGCCAACGTCCTGACTTTC. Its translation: CASDPGTHSGANVLTF.

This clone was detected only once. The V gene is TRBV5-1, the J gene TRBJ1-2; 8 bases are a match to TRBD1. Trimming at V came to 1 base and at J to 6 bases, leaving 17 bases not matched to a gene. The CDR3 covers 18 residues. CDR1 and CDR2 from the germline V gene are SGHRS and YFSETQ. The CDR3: CASSLQRPGGQGEDGYTF. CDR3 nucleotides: TGCGCCAGCAGCTTGCAGCGTCCTGGAGGACAGGGAGAGGATGGCTACACCTTC.

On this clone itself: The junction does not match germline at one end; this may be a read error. CDR3 in amino acids: CVSSLEGQGTDTQYF. The CDR3 nucleotides are TGTGTCAGCAGCTTGGAGGGACAGGGGACAGATACGCAGTATTTT. The genes are TRBV5-5 and TRBJ2-3, with TRBD1 matching over 10 bases. The CDR3 has 15 residues. Germline loops: CDR1 SGHKS, CDR2 YYEKEE (reference sequence).

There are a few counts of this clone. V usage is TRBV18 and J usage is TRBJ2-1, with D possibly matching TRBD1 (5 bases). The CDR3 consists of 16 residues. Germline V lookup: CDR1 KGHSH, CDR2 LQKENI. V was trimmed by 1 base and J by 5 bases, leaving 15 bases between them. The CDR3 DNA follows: TGTGCCAGCTCACCACGGAAGCAGGGAAGCAACAATGAGCAGTTCTTC. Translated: CASSPRKQGSNNEQFF.

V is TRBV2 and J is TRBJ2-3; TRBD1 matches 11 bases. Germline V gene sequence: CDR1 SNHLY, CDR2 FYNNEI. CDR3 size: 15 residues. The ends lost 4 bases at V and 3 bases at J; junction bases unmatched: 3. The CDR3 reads CASSGTGGGTDTQYF. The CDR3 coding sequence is TGTGCCAGCAGTGGGACAGGGGGCGGAACAGATACGCAGTATTTT. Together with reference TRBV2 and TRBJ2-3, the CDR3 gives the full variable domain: EPEVTQTPSHQVTQMGQEVILRCVPISNHLYFYWYRQILGQKVEFLVSFYNNEISEKSEIFDDQFSVERPDGSNFTLKIRSTKLEDSAMYFCASSGTGGGTDTQYFGPGTRLTVL.

CDR3 loop: CSVGDRDGSHGNQPQHF. The CDR3 bases are TGCAGCGTTGGGGACAGGGACGGTTCACATGGCAATCAGCCCCAGCATTTT. J is TRBJ1-5 and V is TRBV29-1; TRBD1 agrees at 9 bases. CDR1 is SQVTM and CDR2 is ANQGSEA in the germline V gene. J gave up 2 bases and V 4 bases, and 12 bases lay outside the gene matches. This CDR3 has 17 residues.

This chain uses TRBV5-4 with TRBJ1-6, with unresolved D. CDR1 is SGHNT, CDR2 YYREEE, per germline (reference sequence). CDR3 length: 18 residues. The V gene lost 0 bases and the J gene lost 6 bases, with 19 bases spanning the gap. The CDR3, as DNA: TGTGCCAGCAGCTTGGGCTTAAATTTCGGGATGGGTAATTCACCCCTCCACTTT. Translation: CASSLGLNFGMGNSPLHF.

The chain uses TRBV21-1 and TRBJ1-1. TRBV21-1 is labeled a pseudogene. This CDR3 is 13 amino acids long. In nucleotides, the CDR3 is TGTGCCAGCAGCTCGAGACGGCCGGCGAAAGCTTTCTTT. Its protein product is CASSSRRPAKAFF.

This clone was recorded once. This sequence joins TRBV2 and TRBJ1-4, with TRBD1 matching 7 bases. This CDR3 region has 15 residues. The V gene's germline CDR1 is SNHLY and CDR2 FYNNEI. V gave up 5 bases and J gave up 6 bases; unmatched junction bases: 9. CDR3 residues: CASSFRDSEHEKLFF. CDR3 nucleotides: TGTGCCAGCAGTTTCCGGGACAGTGAACATGAAAAACTGTTTTTT.

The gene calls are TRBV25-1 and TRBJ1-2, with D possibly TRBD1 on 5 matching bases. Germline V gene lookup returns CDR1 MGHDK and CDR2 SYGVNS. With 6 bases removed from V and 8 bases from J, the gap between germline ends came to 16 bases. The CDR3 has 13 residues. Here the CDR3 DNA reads TGTGCCAGCAGCCCCCGGGGGGTAGGGGGCTACACCTTC. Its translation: CASSPRGVGGYTF.

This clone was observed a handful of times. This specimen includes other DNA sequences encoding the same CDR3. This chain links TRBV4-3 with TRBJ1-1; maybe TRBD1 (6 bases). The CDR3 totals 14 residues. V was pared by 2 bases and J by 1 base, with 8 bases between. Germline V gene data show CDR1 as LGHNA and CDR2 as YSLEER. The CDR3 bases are TGCGCCAGCAGCCAACTACAGGGGAACACTGAAGCTTTCTTT. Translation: CASSQLQGNTEAFF.

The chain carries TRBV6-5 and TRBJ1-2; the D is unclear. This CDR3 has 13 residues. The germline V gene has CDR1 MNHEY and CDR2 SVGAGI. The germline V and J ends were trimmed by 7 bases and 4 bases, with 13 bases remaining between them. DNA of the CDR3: TGTGCCAGCATCAACGACGGAACCTATGGCTACACCTTC. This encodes CASINDGTYGYTF.

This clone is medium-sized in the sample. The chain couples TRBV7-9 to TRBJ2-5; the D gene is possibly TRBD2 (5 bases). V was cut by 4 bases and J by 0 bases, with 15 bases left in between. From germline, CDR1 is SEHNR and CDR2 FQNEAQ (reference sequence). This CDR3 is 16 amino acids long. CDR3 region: CASSSPAGLYQETQYF. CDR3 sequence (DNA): TGTGCCAGCAGCTCGCCGGCCGGACTTTACCAAGAGACCCAGTACTTC. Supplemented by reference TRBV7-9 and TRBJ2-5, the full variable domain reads DTGVSQNPRHKITKRGQNVTFRCDPISEHNRLYWYRQTLGQGPEFLTYFQNEAQLEKSRLLSDRFSAERPKGSFSTLEIQRTEQGDSAMYLCASSSPAGLYQETQYFGPGTRLLVL.

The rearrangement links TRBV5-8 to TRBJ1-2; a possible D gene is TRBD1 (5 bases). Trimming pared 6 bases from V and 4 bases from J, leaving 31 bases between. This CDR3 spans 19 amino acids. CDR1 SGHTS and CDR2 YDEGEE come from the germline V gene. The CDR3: CASIMNRDPLFALSYGYTF. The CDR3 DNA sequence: TGTGCCAGCATCATGAACCGGGACCCACTTTTTGCTCTCAGCTATGGCTACACCTTC.

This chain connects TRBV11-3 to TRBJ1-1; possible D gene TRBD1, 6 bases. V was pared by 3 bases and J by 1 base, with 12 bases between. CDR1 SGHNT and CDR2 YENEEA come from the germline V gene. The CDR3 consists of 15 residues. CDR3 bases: TGTGCCAGCAGCTTCTCTTGGGGGGCGAACACTGAAGCTTTCTTT. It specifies CASSFSWGANTEAFF.

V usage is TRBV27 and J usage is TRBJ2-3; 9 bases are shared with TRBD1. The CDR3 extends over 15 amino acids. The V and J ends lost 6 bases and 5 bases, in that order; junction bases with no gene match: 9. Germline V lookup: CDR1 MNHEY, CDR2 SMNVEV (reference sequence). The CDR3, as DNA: TGTGCCAGCAGCCTCAACCCGGGACAGGGAGATACGCAGTATTTT. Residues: CASSLNPGQGDTQYF.